This T cell receptor (beta chain) appears in the sequencing data of a study of T-cell memory formation after mild COVID-19. TCRdb re-derived calls from the 5' RACE reads in MiXCR, one entry per CDR3 protein. The profile shows 450,000 to 650,000 distinct CDR3 sequences, 20% of them singletons. Ten or more counts support this clonotype. Germline values: CDR1 SGHNT, CDR2 YENEEA. Trimming left V 3 bases short and J 6 bases short, with 6 bases between. This CDR3 has 12 residues. This chain links TRBV11-3 with TRBJ2-1, with unresolved D. The sequence came from an adult woman who had mild COVID-19 (a few samples of this study predate the infection). Cell type and time point are not known. The sample taken for sequencing was PBMCs or a T cell subset sorted from them (not recorded which). The CDR3, as DNA: TGTGCCAGCAGCTTGGGGTTCAATGAGCAGTTCTTC. This translates into CASSLGFNEQFF.